This T cell receptor (beta chain) was captured by sequencing in a study of molecular identifiers for immune sequencing clone quantification. Sorting was used to obtain naive CD8 T cells (CD8+CD4-CCR7+CD45RA+). Notes on the study in general: Naive cells had under 1% of molecules in clones above 20 RNA copies, effectors over 99%.

In the case of this clonotype: The antigen is undetermined.

One entry per CDR3 protein results from TCRdb running MiXCR on the PCR reads. The sample yields approximately 550,000 distinct CDR3 sequences, around 21% seen once. This receptor was identified in a human donor in good health. Some libraries in this study had Jurkat cell RNA spiked in. The sequencing sample was made of naive CD8+ T cells from blood, with Jurkat cell RNA spiked in. The subset was: FACS-sorted CD8+CD4-CCR7+CD45RA+ naive T cells.

The CDR3 spells CASPDPVIDTQYF. CDR3 DNA: TGTGCCAGCCCGGACCCAGTCATAGATACGCAGTATTTT. V usage is TRBV18 and J usage is TRBJ2-3; no clear D gene. V dropped 8 bases and J dropped 5 bases, with 14 bases sitting between them. The CDR3 sequence is 13 residues long. CDR1 is KGHSH, CDR2 LQKENI, per germline. Full variable domain (remainder filled in from reference TRBV18 and TRBJ2-3): NAGVMQNPRHLVRRRGQEARLRCSPMKGHSHVYWYRQLPEEGLKFMVYLQKENIIDESGMPKERFSAEFPKEGPSILRIQQVVRGDSAAYFCASPDPVIDTQYFGPGTRLTVL.